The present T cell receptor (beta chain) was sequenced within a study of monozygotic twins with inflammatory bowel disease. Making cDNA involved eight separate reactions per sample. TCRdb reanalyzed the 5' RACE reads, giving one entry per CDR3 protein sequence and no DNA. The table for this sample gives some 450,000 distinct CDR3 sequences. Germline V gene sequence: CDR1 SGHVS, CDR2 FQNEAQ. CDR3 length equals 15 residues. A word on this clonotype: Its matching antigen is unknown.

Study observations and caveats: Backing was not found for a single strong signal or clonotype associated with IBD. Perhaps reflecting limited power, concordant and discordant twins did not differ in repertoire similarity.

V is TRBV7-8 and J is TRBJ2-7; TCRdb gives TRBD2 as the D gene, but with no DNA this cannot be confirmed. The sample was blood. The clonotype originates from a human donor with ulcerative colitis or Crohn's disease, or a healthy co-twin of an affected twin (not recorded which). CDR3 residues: CASSYTSGVSYEQYF.